The present entry profiles one T cell receptor beta chain with its context. Here immunoSEQ multiplex PCR was the method, and the copy in TCRdb shows in-frame clones only, minus some. In the table there are around 26,000 clones, roughly 80% of which are singletons. Trimming pared 4 bases from V and 4 bases from J, leaving 15 bases between. Germline values: CDR1 SGHDT, CDR2 YYEEEE. This CDR3 is 14 amino acids long. This record belongs to a study of sequential checkpoint blockade in melanoma. Sample treatment: randomized to nivolumab then ipilimumab (arm A) or the reverse (arm B). Sequences were derived from CD8+ T cells sorted from blood (inferred from file names), sampled from a patient given nivolumab and ipilimumab in sequence. This sequence joins TRBV5-6 and TRBJ2-7; D is undetermined. The TCR comes from a human donor with melanoma. The CDR3 nucleotides read TGTGCCAGCAGCATGCGATGGGCAGAATACGAGCAGTACTTC. This sequence encodes CASSMRWAEYEQYF.